The clone carrying this TCR beta chain was seen more than once but under ten times. Antigen: not known. TCRB transcripts that were expressed got sequenced, as all of the isolated RNA had been reverse transcribed. It was found that naive, central memory and regulatory T cell samples averaged about 3.57 million reads. TCRdb keeps only in-frame clones here, not all; method: immunoSEQ multiplex PCR. The sample includes about 390,000 clones, 9.5% to 10% of them seen just once. The sample originates from a study of beta chain features in type 1 diabetes. Overall study results and limits: There were fewer insertions and more deletions at the VDJ junctions of type 1 diabetes patients. The similarity of naive, central memory and Treg TCRB repertoires appeared greater among patients than among healthy donors. All four CD4+ subsets of Type 1 diabetes patients contained TCRB CDR3s that were moderately but significantly shorter.

This CDR3 is 17 amino acids long. Germline CDR1 is SGHRS and CDR2 is YFSETQ. Trimming took off 2 bases at V and 0 bases at J, with 14 bases between the two ends. Cell sorting via CD45RO/CCR7/CD25/CD127/CD95/CD27 was performed to obtain CD4+ naive, central memory, regulatory and stem cell-like memory cells. The chain joins TRBV5-1 to TRBJ2-2; D is unresolved. This sequence was found in a man aged 25-45 years with type 1 diabetes. The source material was central memory CD4+ T cells from blood. The CDR3 DNA reads TGCGCCAGCAGCTTCCTCTCGGTGGCGGCGAACACCGGGGAGCTGTTTTTT. Translating it yields CASSFLSVAANTGELFF.